This entry lists 8 T cell receptor beta chains sequenced from one sample in a study of T cell responses to AZD1222 COVID-19 vaccine. The repertoire was sequenced with immunoSEQ multiplex PCR; TCRdb's copy has only in-frame clones and lacks some. The sample has tens of thousands of clones, 88% seen once. The source was peripheral blood, collected on day 0 of AZD1222 vaccination. These receptors came from an adult in good health.

V usage is TRBV28 and J usage is TRBJ1-5; weak D call: TRBD1 (5 bases). V was clipped by 7 bases and J by 0 bases, with 10 bases between them. Looked up from germline, CDR1 is MDHEN and CDR2 is SYDVKM. This CDR3 is built from 14 residues. CDR3 nucleotides: TGTGCCAGCATCCAGAGGGGTAGCAATCAGCCCCAGCATTTT. As protein: CASIQRGSNQPQHF.

This sequence joins TRBV19 and TRBJ2-7; 7 bases are a match to TRBD1. The CDR3 runs to 13 residues. Unmatched junction bases numbered 4, after V lost 6 bases and J lost 2 bases. CDR1 is LNHDA, CDR2 SQIVND, per germline (reference sequence). The CDR3 loop reads CASSRDSTYEQYF. CDR3 DNA: TGTGCCAGTAGCAGGGACAGTACCTACGAGCAGTACTTC.

The rearrangement links TRBV12-5 to TRBJ2-1, with D uncertain. The CDR3 is 14 amino acids. V was shortened by 3 bases and J by 6 bases, with 12 bases between the two germline ends. Germline-derived CDR1 and CDR2 are LGHNT and FRNRAP. Here the CDR3 DNA reads TGTGCTAGTGGTTTCCCTGGGCCGCTCAATGAGCAGTTCTTC. Protein product: CASGFPGPLNEQFF.

The V call is TRBV7-9, the J call TRBJ1-1; D gene uncertain. V gave up 2 bases and J gave up 7 bases, with 8 bases separating them. This CDR3 is 12 amino acids long. Looked up from germline, CDR1 is SEHNR and CDR2 is FQNEAQ (reference sequence). Written as DNA, the CDR3 is TGTGCCAGCAGCTTATTCCGGAGTGAAGCTTTCTTT. This codes for CASSLFRSEAFF.

The gene calls are TRBV3-1 (or the pseudogene TRBV3-2) and TRBJ2-1; D is undetermined. Trimming removed 0 bases at V and 0 bases at J, with 9 bases between. There are 16 residues in the CDR3. Germline V gives CDR1 LGHDT, CDR2 YNNKEL (reference sequence). CDR3 sequence reads: CASSQDNAPSYNEQFF. The DNA of the CDR3 is TGTGCCAGCAGCCAAGATAACGCCCCCTCCTACAATGAGCAGTTCTTC.

The chain combines TRBV10-3 with TRBJ2-1; the match to TRBD2 covers 12 bases. V dropped 2 bases and J dropped 7; count of bases not matched to a gene: 9. The germline V gene has CDR1 ENHRY and CDR2 SYGVKD. The CDR3 totals 17 residues. The CDR3 sequence: CAISERSSGGAMNEQFF. The CDR3 nucleotides are TGTGCCATCAGTGAGAGGTCTAGCGGGGGGGCCATGAATGAGCAGTTCTTC.

This chain connects TRBV29-1 to TRBJ2-2; perhaps TRBD2 as D (5 bases). Germline V CDR1 and CDR2: SQVTM, ANQGSEA. V lost 2 bases and J lost 5, with 18 bases in between. This CDR3 has 16 residues. CDR3 sequence reads: CSVELNWRGSTGELFF. Written as DNA, the CDR3 is TGCAGCGTTGAACTAAACTGGAGAGGGTCAACCGGGGAGCTGTTTTTT.

This clone has just one count. This sequence joins TRBV11-1 and TRBJ2-5, with D unclear. In germline, CDR1 is SGHAT, CDR2 FQDESV (reference sequence). This CDR3 spans 16 amino acids. Trimming removed 3 bases from V and 4 bases from J, with 18 bases in between. CDR3 sequence reads: CASSLSSMGTRETQYF. In DNA form, the CDR3 reads TGTGCCAGCAGCTTGAGTTCAATGGGTACCCGAGAGACCCAGTACTTC.